The rows below give T cell receptor beta chains drawn from one sample of a study of blood T cell repertoires in COVID-19. Here immunoSEQ multiplex PCR was the method, and the copy in TCRdb shows in-frame clones only, minus some. The sample holds approximately 250,000 clones, 70% to 90% seen once. Material for sequencing was peripheral blood. The receptors stem from a man aged 18 to 35 with active or convalescent COVID-19. Each CDR3 is given with its conserved first and last residue. D genes are given only for firm matches. Clone size appears in some rows only: once, few, many, or a class for an expanded clone.

TRBV2	-	-	TRBJ2-5	TGTGCCAGCAGTACAGGGAAAGAGACCCAGTACTTC	CASSTGKETQYF
TRBV30	-	-	TRBJ1-5	TGTGCCTGGAGTGTAGGGGCAGGGGATCAGCCCCAGCATTTT	CAWSVGAGDQPQHF
TRBV5-1	-	-	TRBJ2-3	TGCGCCAGCGGAGGCGAGCTCACAGATACGCAGTATTTT	CASGGELTDTQYF
TRBV24-1	-	TRBD1	TRBJ2-1	TGTGCCACCAGTGATTTTAGGGGACAGGGGGTCGATGAGCAGTTCTTC	CATSDFRGQGVDEQFF
TRBV28	-	-	TRBJ1-1	TGTGCCAGCAGTCTGCATGGCAGGGGCACTGAAGCTTTCTTT	CASSLHGRGTEAFF
TRBV5-1	-	-	TRBJ2-5	TGCGCCAGCAGCCTCCGGGACGGAGGGGTGGAGGAGACCCAGTACTTC	CASSLRDGGVEETQYF
TRBV2	-	-	TRBJ1-4	TGTGCCAGCAGTGCTCTACAGGGAGCCCAAGAAAAACTGTTTTTT	CASSALQGAQEKLFF
TRBV3-1/TRBV3-2	-	-	TRBJ2-7	TGTGCCAGCAGCCAAGAAGCGCCCTACGAGCAGTACTTC	CASSQEAPYEQYF
TRBV25-1	once	TRBD1	TRBJ1-4	TGTGCCAGCAGATCCGCACAGGGGGGTACTAATGAAAAACTGTTTTTT	CASRSAQGGTNEKLFF
TRBV30	-	-	TRBJ1-1	TGTGCTGAGGGGGGGCCTAGGGGGGCTTTCTTT	CAEGGPRGAFF
TRBV29-1	-	-	TRBJ2-1	TGCAGCTTCCGGACGGGGGAGCAGTTCTTC	CSFRTGEQFF
TRBV28	-	TRBD1	TRBJ1-6	TGTGCCAGCAATACTGCAGGGGGCTATAATTCACCCCTCCACTTT	CASNTAGGYNSPLHF
TRBV11-2	-	TRBD2	TRBJ2-3	TGTGCCAGCAGCTTACTCCGCGCGGGAGGTACGCAGTATTTT	CASSLLRAGGTQYF
TRBV25-1	-	-	TRBJ1-6	TGTGCCAGCAGCAGGGCCCCCTCGGGTTCACCCCTCCACTTT	CASSRAPSGSPLHF
TRBV4-3	-	-	TRBJ2-7	TGCGCCAGCAGCCAAGATAAAGCGGCGCCCTACGAGCAGTACTTC	CASSQDKAAPYEQYF
TRBV19	-	TRBD1	TRBJ1-5	TGTGCCAGTAGTAGGACGACAGGGGCCTATCAGCCCCAGCATTTT	CASSRTTGAYQPQHF
TRBV6-5	-	-	TRBJ1-4	TGTGCCAGCAGTTACGGAAGGAGTTCTAATGAAAAACTGTTTTTT	CASSYGRSSNEKLFF
TRBV7-2	-	-	TRBJ1-1	TGTGCCAGCAGCTTACCGGAGGGGACTGAAGCTTTCTTT	CASSLPEGTEAFF
TRBV2	-	-	TRBJ2-7	TGTGCCAGCAGCCTAGACGAAAAAACCTCCTCTACGGAGCAGTACTTC	CASSLDEKTSSTEQYF
TRBV27	-	-	TRBJ1-5	TGTGCCAGCAGTTCCGGTTATCAACCCCAGCATTTT	CASSSGYQPQHF
TRBV16	-	-	TRBJ1-3	TGTGCCAGCAGCCTTAACAGGGCATCTGGAAACACCATATATTTT	CASSLNRASGNTIYF
TRBV5-6	-	-	TRBJ1-2	TGTGCCAGCAGCAGGACCCCCGGACAGCACTACTATGGCTACACCTTC	CASSRTPGQHYYGYTF
TRBV19	-	-	TRBJ1-3	TGTGCCAGTAGTTCTACAGGCGGCTCTGGAAACACCATATATTTT	CASSSTGGSGNTIYF
TRBV24-1	-	TRBD1	TRBJ2-1	TGTGCCACCAGTGACCCTACAGGGGGCTCCTACAATGAGCAGTTCTTC	CATSDPTGGSYNEQFF
TRBV4-3	-	-	TRBJ2-4	TGCGCCAGCAGCCAAGATCTGGGACATGGAAACATTCAGTACTTC	CASSQDLGHGNIQYF
TRBV5-1	-	-	TRBJ2-7	TGCGCCAGCAGCTCCGTGGGTTTTGATCGGGCCTACGAGCAGTACTTC	CASSSVGFDRAYEQYF
TRBV7-6	-	TRBD1	TRBJ1-2	TGTGCCAGCAGCTCGACAGGGAACTATGGCTACACCTTC	CASSSTGNYGYTF
TRBV5-1	-	TRBD2	TRBJ2-7	TGCGCCAGCAGCTTCCAGGGAGGGGTGGCTTACGAGCAGTACTTC	CASSFQGGVAYEQYF
TRBV5-5	-	-	TRBJ2-1	TGTGCCAGCAGCTCGCCTATAGATGAGCAGTTCTTC	CASSSPIDEQFF
TRBV25-1	-	TRBD1	TRBJ1-2	TGTGCCAGCAGTGCTTTGCCTGGACAGGGAAGGTTTGGCTACACCTTC	CASSALPGQGRFGYTF
TRBV9	-	TRBD2	TRBJ2-5	TGTGCCAGCAGCGTATCGGCGGGAGGCATGTTGTACCAAGAGACCCAGTACTTC	CASSVSAGGMLYQETQYF
TRBV2	-	TRBD1	TRBJ2-5	TGTGCCATGGGTGACAGGGAAGAGACCCAGTACTTC	CAMGDREETQYF
TRBV7-9	-	TRBD1	TRBJ2-6	TGTGCCAGCAGCTTAGCTCAGGGGGTCGGGGCCAACGTCCTGACTTTC	CASSLAQGVGANVLTF
TRBV5-4	-	-	TRBJ2-1	TGTGCCAGCAGCTTCGGCGGCACTTTCAACAATGAGCAGTTCTTC	CASSFGGTFNNEQFF
TRBV7-9	-	-	TRBJ2-2	TGTGCCACCAGACCTGCACGCCCCGCGAACGGGGAGCTGTTTTTT	CATRPARPANGELFF
TRBV2	-	-	TRBJ2-7	TGTGCCAGCAGTGGACAAGGAGGGTTTGCTGACGAGCAGTACTTC	CASSGQGGFADEQYF
TRBV2	few	TRBD2	TRBJ2-5	TGTGCCTCGAACATTGCGGGGGAGGAGACCCAGTACTTC	CASNIAGEETQYF
TRBV7-9	-	TRBD2	TRBJ2-1	TGTGCCAGCAGCCACGACCTAGCGGGAGGGCGGGTCGATGAGCAGTTCTTC	CASSHDLAGGRVDEQFF
TRBV7-9	-	TRBD2	TRBJ2-7	TGTGCCAGCAGAGAAACCGGGACTAGCGCCGAGCAGTACTTC	CASRETGTSAEQYF
TRBV9	once	TRBD1	TRBJ2-1	TGTGCCAGCAGCGTAGCGAAACAGGGGAGCTCCTACAATGAGCAGTTCTTC	CASSVAKQGSSYNEQFF
TRBV5-1	-	-	TRBJ1-4	TGCGCCAGCCGGGGTTGGGAGGGTAATGAAAAACTGTTTTTT	CASRGWEGNEKLFF
TRBV19	-	TRBD1	TRBJ1-4	TGTGCCAGTAGTATAGTTGGGTGGGACAGGGGAGGCGAAAAACTGTTTTTT	CASSIVGWDRGGEKLFF
TRBV9	-	TRBD1	TRBJ2-1	TGTGCCAGCAACCCACAGGGGTCTGACAATGAGCAGTTCTTC	CASNPQGSDNEQFF
TRBV4-2	-	-	TRBJ2-3	TGTGCCAGCAGCCAAGGGTGGGGGGACTCAAACACAGATACGCAGTATTTT	CASSQGWGDSNTDTQYF
TRBV6-5	-	TRBD1	TRBJ2-1	TGTGCCAGCAGTTACTTCCGGGACAGGGGGAATGAGCAGTTCTTC	CASSYFRDRGNEQFF
TRBV19	-	-	TRBJ2-5	TGTGCCAGTCAGAGAGGAGGGGAGACCCAGTACTTC	CASQRGGETQYF